Given below is one T cell receptor beta chain in context. Its target is unknown. TCRdb's table, derived via immunoSEQ multiplex PCR, lists solely in-frame clones and lacks some. The sample consists of around 340,000 clones, roughly 91% of them appearing once. The data originate from a study of Ad26.COV2.S vaccination and SARS-CoV-2 variants. Study-level information: Among those in the COV1001 Ad26.COV2.S trial arm was the donor.

Notes on the study in general: After vaccination, reports described spike-specific CD8+ and CD4+ T cell responses as showing substantial breadth. Recipients of either vaccine or placebo displayed similar breadth of non-spike TCRs. An underestimation of total T cell responses may have resulted from the TCR breadth and depth analyses.

Treatment defined: some 20 received Ad26.COV2.S at low or high dose, single or two shots; several received placebo; per-sample allocation not given. Samples were taken on day 63 after the first vaccine or placebo injection. Germline V gene sequence: CDR1 DFQATT, CDR2 SNEGSKA (reference sequence). The CDR3 runs to 11 residues. The V end lost 2 bases, the J end lost 14 bases, and 13 bases lay between the germline ends. This TCR was sampled from a person between 18 and 60 years old who received the Ad26.COV2.S COVID-19 vaccine or a placebo. This sample comprised peripheral blood, obtained in a trial of Ad26.COV2.S vaccine versus placebo. The chain combines TRBV20-1 with TRBJ2-1; maybe TRBD2 (6 bases). CDR3 coding DNA: TGCAGTGCTAGAATGGACTACCAAAAGTTCTTC. Translating it yields CSARMDYQKFF.